What follows are 31 T cell receptor beta chains derived from one specimen sequenced in a study of T cells in Graves' hyperthyroidism and ophthalmopathy. The investigators amplified TCR beta CDR3 regions from RNA transcripts. The study used the HTBI primer set for a first-round RT-PCR of the TCR CDR3. TCRdb processed the multiplex PCR reads anew with MiXCR; each CDR3 protein has one entry. The table includes around 350,000 distinct CDR3 sequences, 17% detected once. Material: blood. The receptors originated from a woman aged 25 to 39 with Graves' hyperthyroidism that later progressed to Graves' ophthalmopathy.

This clonotype was seen many times. This rearrangement joins TRBV2 to TRBJ2-3; D may be TRBD1 (6 bases). Germline CDR1 and CDR2: SNHLY and FYNNEI. Trimming left V 6 bases short and J 2 bases short, with 12 bases between. The CDR3 covers 14 residues. CDR3 residues: CASSPGQYTDTQYF. The CDR3 DNA reads as TGTGCCAGCAGCCCCGGACAGTACACAGATACGCAGTATTTT.

This clonotype appeared a few times. The genes are TRBV4-1 and TRBJ1-5; D ambiguous. V lost 0 bases and J 1 base, leaving 7 bases between the germline ends. The CDR3 has 15 amino acids. CDR1 and CDR2 (germline): MGHRA, YSYEKL. CDR3 DNA: TGCGCCAGCAGCCAAGATTCGGACAGCAATCAGCCCCAGCATTTT. Its protein product is CASSQDSDSNQPQHF.

This clonotype was observed many times. The chain uses TRBV27 and TRBJ2-7; a possible D gene is TRBD2 (5 bases). The V gene lost 5 bases and the J gene lost 3 bases, with 20 bases spanning the gap. CDR1 MNHEY and CDR2 SMNVEV come from the germline V gene (reference sequence). The length of the CDR3 is 16 residues. CDR3 sequence: CASSPLPTGNRYEQYF. The CDR3 nucleotides read TGTGCCAGCAGTCCTCTGCCCACGGGAAACCGCTACGAGCAGTACTTC.

There are many counts of this clonotype. The chain has TRBV30 and TRBJ2-7; 7 nucleotides align to TRBD1. V trimming: 0 bases; J trimming: 6 bases; junction bases outside the gene matches: 8. CDR3 length equals 14 residues. Per the germline V gene, CDR1 is GTSNPN and CDR2 is SVGIG (reference sequence). The CDR3 bases are TGTGCCTGGAGTGTGCCAGGGGGAAATGGCGAGCAGTACTTC. Translated: CAWSVPGGNGEQYF.

This clonotype has ten or more counts. The chain has TRBV20-1 and TRBJ2-5; 10 bases are shared with TRBD2. Trimming removed 2 bases from V and 5 bases from J; junction bases left unmatched: 5. Germline values: CDR1 DFQATT, CDR2 SNEGSKA (reference sequence). The CDR3 runs 14 residues. For the CDR3, the DNA is TGCAGTGCTAGAACCGGGACTAGCGCCGAGACCCAGTACTTC. This gives the protein CSARTGTSAETQYF.

This clonotype has only a few counts. The rearrangement uses TRBV7-9 and TRBJ2-7, with D possibly TRBD1 on 5 matching bases. V lost 1 base and J lost 6, with 10 bases in between. Per the germline V gene, CDR1 is SEHNR and CDR2 is FQNEAQ (reference sequence). The CDR3 is 13 residues long. The CDR3 coding sequence is TGTGCCAGCAGCTTAGGACAGTATAGCGAGCAGTACTTC. It codes for CASSLGQYSEQYF.

In its sample, this clonotype was seen many times. The V gene is TRBV20-1, the J gene TRBJ2-5, with a possible D match to TRBD2 (6 bases). This CDR3 is built from 15 residues. Trimming left V 0 bases short and J 4 bases short, with 15 bases between. Germline V gene data show CDR1 as DFQATT and CDR2 as SNEGSKA (reference sequence). The CDR3 DNA is TGCAGTGCTAGAGAGATCGTCGGGGGTTTAGAGACCCAGTACTTC. Amino acid sequence: CSAREIVGGLETQYF.

The sample holds many counts of this clonotype. The chain is built from TRBV6-2 or TRBV6-3 and TRBJ1-2; perhaps TRBD1 as D (6 bases). V was trimmed by 5 bases and J by 7 bases, leaving 17 bases between them. The CDR3 consists of 14 residues. The germline gives CDR1 MNHEY, CDR2 SVGEGT. CDR3 DNA: TGTGCCAGCAGTGACGTCAGGGGCGCAGGTGGCTACACCTTC. It yields the protein CASSDVRGAGGYTF.

The chain combines TRBV5-6 with TRBJ2-7, with 12 nucleotides matching TRBD1. V lost 0 bases, J lost 5 bases, and 3 bases stayed unmatched. Germline V CDR1 and CDR2: SGHDT, YYEEEE. CDR3 length: 15 amino acids. The CDR3 DNA is TGTGCCAGCAGCTTGGGGGGACAGGGGGCCCACGAGCAGTACTTC. This encodes CASSLGGQGAHEQYF.

V gene TRBV4-2 combines with J gene TRBJ1-2; 10 nucleotides align to TRBD1. The V gene end was trimmed by 2 bases and the J gene end by 5 bases; junction bases not matched to a gene: 5. The germline V gene encodes CDR1 LGHNA and CDR2 YNFKEQ. There are 15 residues in the CDR3. CDR3 DNA: TGTGCCAGCAGCCAAACTCCGGGACAGGGGTATGGCTACACCTTC. Encoded protein: CASSQTPGQGYGYTF.

DNA for the CDR3: TGTGCCAGCAGCCCCCGGACAGGAACTAATGAAAAACTGTTTTTT. Protein sequence: CASSPRTGTNEKLFF. The chain recombines TRBV7-9 with TRBJ1-4; 7 nucleotides agree with TRBD1. Germline V CDR1 and CDR2: SEHNR, FQNEAQ (reference sequence). The CDR3 is made up of 15 amino acids. Germline trimming cut 5 bases from V and 1 base from J; bases unmatched to any gene: 4.

This clonotype was picked up many times. The chain recombines TRBV18 with TRBJ2-7; 9 bases align to TRBD1. V shed 3 bases and J 7 bases; nucleotides not matched to a gene: 7. Germline CDR1 is KGHSH and CDR2 is LQKENI. The CDR3 is 14 amino acids. CDR3: CASSPPGTGREQYF. The CDR3 DNA reads as TGTGCCAGCTCACCTCCCGGGACAGGGAGAGAGCAGTACTTC.

To note about this clonotype: A much larger clone differs by one base, so this may be a read error. This sequence joins TRBV30 and TRBJ1-6; 7 bases align to TRBD1. This CDR3 is built from 15 residues. Per the germline V gene, CDR1 is GTSNPN and CDR2 is SVGIG (reference sequence). V lost 3 bases and J lost 4; bases outside the gene matches: 6. CDR3 bases: TGTGCCTGGAGAGGGACAGCGACTTATAATTCACCCCTCCACTTT. Encoded protein: CAWRGTATYNSPLHF.

This clonotype was seen at least ten times. V usage is TRBV30 and J usage is TRBJ2-7; 10 nucleotides line up with TRBD1. Germline V CDR1 and CDR2: GTSNPN, SVGIG (reference sequence). The CDR3 loop spans 14 amino acids. J lost 2 bases, V lost 2 bases, and 3 bases had no gene match. The DNA of the CDR3 is TGTGCCTGGAGTACGGGGACAGGGGCCTACGAGCAGTACTTC. This gives the protein CAWSTGTGAYEQYF.

The table lists this clonotype with many counts. This rearrangement joins TRBV28 to TRBJ2-1, with 8 positions matching TRBD1. Trimming took 5 bases from V and 1 from J; bases not matched to a gene: 7. The CDR3 is made up of 16 amino acids. Germline-derived CDR1 and CDR2 are MDHEN and SYDVKM. CDR3 residues: CASSPLTGGSYNEQFF. Here the CDR3 DNA reads TGTGCCAGCAGTCCCCTCACAGGGGGGTCCTACAATGAGCAGTTCTTC.

This clonotype was detected ten times or more. This rearrangement joins TRBV5-1 to TRBJ1-1; D remains unclear. This CDR3 spans 14 amino acids. V was clipped by 3 bases and J by 2 bases, with 11 bases between them. Germline assignment: CDR1 SGHRS and CDR2 YFSETQ. The CDR3, as DNA: TGCGCCAGCAGCTCCCGCTATGACAACACTGAAGCTTTCTTT. It specifies CASSSRYDNTEAFF.

At least ten counts were recorded for this clonotype. The chain employs TRBV19 and TRBJ1-6, with D unresolved. The CDR3 length is 18 residues. In germline, CDR1 is LNHDA, CDR2 SQIVND (reference sequence). The germline V and J ends were trimmed by 3 bases and 7 bases, with 22 bases remaining between them. Here the CDR3 DNA reads TGTGCCAGTAGTATTTATTCGCCCGGGTCCGGCCCGAATTCACCCCTCCACTTT. It specifies CASSIYSPGSGPNSPLHF.

This sequence joins TRBV7-6 and TRBJ2-2; the match to TRBD2 covers 7 bases. Germline V CDR1 and CDR2: SGHVS, FNYEAQ. J gave up 3 bases and V 1 base, and 5 bases lay outside the gene matches. The CDR3 is 16 amino acids. The CDR3 region has the DNA TGTGCCAGCAGCTTAGAGGTGGGAGGGGACACCGGGGAGCTGTTTTTT. Protein sequence: CASSLEVGGDTGELFF.

This clonotype was seen at least ten times. The rearrangement links TRBV10-2 to TRBJ2-5; 12 nucleotides agree with TRBD2. The CDR3 has 15 residues. V lost 5 bases to trimming and J lost 1 base; unmatched junction nucleotides: 2. Germline values: CDR1 WSHSY, CDR2 SAAADI. The chain's CDR3 is CASSRTSGIQETQYF. In DNA form, the CDR3 reads TGCGCCAGCAGTAGGACTAGCGGGATCCAAGAGACCCAGTACTTC.

Only a few counts were recorded for this clonotype. The genes are TRBV5-5 and TRBJ2-7, with a possible D match to TRBD1 (5 bases). V lost 0 bases to trimming and J lost 4 bases, with 14 bases between them. The CDR3 totals 15 residues. Germline V lookup: CDR1 SGHKS, CDR2 YYEKEE (reference sequence). In nucleotides, the CDR3 is TGTGCCAGCAGCTTGGAGGCAGGGTCGATGTACGAGCAGTACTTC. Amino acid sequence: CASSLEAGSMYEQYF.

This sequence joins TRBV20-1 and TRBJ2-7; TRBD1 agrees at 9 bases. J was trimmed by 3 bases and V by 0 bases; bases with no gene match: 6. Germline CDR1 is DFQATT and CDR2 is SNEGSKA (reference sequence). This CDR3 is built from 15 residues. CDR3 DNA: TGCAGTGCTAGAGATCCGGGACAGGGAAACTACGAGCAGTACTTC. Residues: CSARDPGQGNYEQYF.

This clonotype was counted many times. This chain uses TRBV29-1 with TRBJ2-1, with 10 bases fitting TRBD1. V lost 3 bases, J lost 6 bases, and 5 bases stayed unmatched. The CDR3 extends over 14 amino acids. Germline CDR1 reads SQVTM; CDR2 reads ANQGSEA. The CDR3 protein is CSVESGTGANEQFF. CDR3 DNA: TGCAGCGTTGAGTCCGGGACAGGGGCCAATGAGCAGTTCTTC.

The gene calls are TRBV10-3 and TRBJ2-1; 9 nucleotides agree with TRBD2. V was clipped by 3 bases and J by 8 bases; unmatched bases: 2. The length of the CDR3 is 13 residues. CDR1 and CDR2 (germline): ENHRY, SYGVKD. The DNA of the CDR3 is TGTGCCATCAGTGACTTAGCGGGAGATGAGCAGTTCTTC. Its protein is CAISDLAGDEQFF.

This clonotype appeared many times. This chain connects TRBV3-1 to TRBJ1-2; D is uncertain. The CDR3 contains 15 residues. The V end lost 4 bases, the J end lost 4 bases, and 16 bases lay between the germline ends. The germline V gene encodes CDR1 LGHDT and CDR2 YNNKEL (reference sequence). The CDR3 loop reads CASSLSLTGIYGYTF. Written as DNA, the CDR3 is TGTGCCAGCAGCCTCTCCCTGACTGGGATCTATGGCTACACCTTC.

V is TRBV20-1 and J is TRBJ1-1; no definite D call. Trimming took 2 bases from V and 0 from J, leaving 16 bases between them. Germline V gene data show CDR1 as DFQATT and CDR2 as SNEGSKA (reference sequence). The CDR3 spans 16 residues. In nucleotides, the CDR3 is TGCAGTGCTAGACCGCGGTGGCACCCTATGAACACTGAAGCTTTCTTT. Amino acids: CSARPRWHPMNTEAFF.

Concerning this clonotype: A single base separates this from a much larger clone, so it may be a read error. This sequence joins TRBV11-3 and TRBJ2-7, with unresolved D. The CDR3 is 16 amino acids. V was shortened by 8 bases and J by 2 bases, with 22 bases between the two germline ends. CDR1 is SGHNT and CDR2 is YENEEA in the germline V gene. The DNA for the CDR3 is TGTGCCAGCGGCTCCGGTGTGGCAGCCGGCACCTACGAGCAGTACTTC. It yields the protein CASGSGVAAGTYEQYF.

The rearrangement uses TRBV20-1 and TRBJ2-1, with 12 bases lining up with TRBD1. V was clipped by 3 bases and J by 9 bases; unmatched bases: 6. Germline-derived CDR1 and CDR2 are DFQATT and SNEGSKA (reference sequence). This CDR3 is built from 14 residues. The CDR3 sequence is CSARGDRGLGEQFF. The DNA for the CDR3 is TGCAGTGCTAGGGGGGACAGGGGGCTTGGTGAGCAGTTCTTC.

This clonotype was found many times. The CDR3 spells CASTEDSNYGYTF. The CDR3 nucleotides read TGTGCCAGCACTGAGGACAGCAACTATGGCTACACCTTC. The chain links TRBV6-1 to TRBJ1-2, with a tentative D call TRBD1 (6 bases). Germline V gene lookup returns CDR1 MNHNS and CDR2 SASEGT. V was pared by 7 bases and J by 2 bases, with 11 bases between. The CDR3 is made up of 13 amino acids.

This clonotype was seen ten or more times. The CDR3 nucleotides are TGTGCCACCAGCAGTACGGGACAGGGCTATCAGCCCCAGCATTTT. Its translation is CATSSTGQGYQPQHF. The chain carries TRBV15 and TRBJ1-5; 9 bases map to TRBD1. Trimming took 3 bases from V and 5 from J; bases not matched to a gene: 5. Germline V gene lookup returns CDR1 LNHNV and CDR2 YYDKDF (reference sequence). This CDR3 is 15 amino acids long.

This clonotype was recorded many times. For the CDR3, the DNA is TGTGCCAGCAGCCAAATGGGAACAGGCCAAGAGACCCAGTACTTC. Its translation is CASSQMGTGQETQYF. The chain combines TRBV27 with TRBJ2-5; TRBD1 is a possible D gene (5 bases). Per germline, CDR1 MNHEY and CDR2 SMNVEV (reference sequence). Trimming pared 6 bases from V and 1 base from J, leaving 15 bases between. The CDR3 runs 15 residues.

The chain combines TRBV24-1 with TRBJ2-3; 7 bases align to TRBD2. The CDR3 spans 16 residues. The germline gives CDR1 KGHDR, CDR2 SFDVKD. Trimming removed 7 bases from V and 0 bases from J; junction bases left unmatched: 9. The CDR3 nucleotides are TGTGCCACCAGCGGCCCAACTAGCGCGAGCACAGATACGCAGTATTTT. It encodes CATSGPTSASTDTQYF.